Listed below are T cell receptor beta chains from one sample, sequenced in a study of graft-versus-host responses after intestinal transplantation. No cognate antigen is known for these TCRs. Repertoires were generated with immunoSEQ multiplex PCR, while TCRdb's copy carries only in-frame clones and drops some. This repertoire shows tens of thousands of clones, about 93% found once; its top ten account for 0.4% to 0.6%. The specimen was unstimulated CD8+ T cells sorted from spleen or lymph node cells, collected before intestinal transplant. These receptors were collected from a human donor who received an intestinal transplant. Each CDR3 is given without its conserved first and last residue. The D gene is left open where the match is weak. Clone size is given for some rows only: seen once, a few or many times, or a class if the clone is expanded.

clone_size,v_call,j_call,d_call,cdr3_aa
-,TRBV19,TRBJ2-1,TRBD2,ASSARLAGGVGKQF
-,TRBV19,TRBJ2-3,-,ASSMDTSTDTQY
-,TRBV29-1,TRBJ2-1,TRBD2,SVEGLAGAGEQF
-,TRBV27,TRBJ2-2,TRBD1,ASRTGVSAGELF
-,TRBV7-9,TRBJ1-5,-,ASSSSTRNQPQH
-,TRBV4-3,TRBJ1-4,-,ASSQGRGDEKLF
-,TRBV29-1,TRBJ1-5,-,SVEGSRTVGSGQPQH
-,TRBV19,TRBJ1-2,-,ASSIASGGGGYT
-,TRBV25-1,TRBJ2-5,-,ASSDHDRIETQY
-,TRBV5-5,TRBJ2-7,-,ASSLRGIPYEQY
once,TRBV15,TRBJ2-7,-,ATSLETRGHGYEQY
-,TRBV28,TRBJ1-6,-,ASSLPGDNSPLH
once,TRBV4-1,TRBJ2-7,TRBD1,ASSQDPTGLYEQY
once,TRBV29-1,TRBJ2-3,-,SVLRTDTQY
-,TRBV16,TRBJ2-7,TRBD1,ASSQGTGGREQY
-,TRBV9,TRBJ2-6,-,ASTMGGGPGANVLT
-,TRBV19,TRBJ1-1,-,ASSSSVNTEAF
-,TRBV4-1,TRBJ2-2,-,ASSPLTGTGELF
-,TRBV19,TRBJ1-6,-,ASSTPGENSPLH
-,TRBV7-9,TRBJ2-1,-,ASSPVNEQF
once,TRBV5-1,TRBJ2-1,-,ASSLGQSSYNEQF
-,TRBV19,TRBJ2-3,-,ASTDGATDTQY
-,TRBV27,TRBJ2-7,-,ASSFQGSNEQY
once,TRBV21-1,TRBJ2-7,-,ASKRQEAPGEQY
-,TRBV6-5,TRBJ1-1,-,ASRQGTEAF
-,TRBV27,TRBJ1-1,-,ASSPGNTEAF
-,TRBV6-1,TRBJ1-1,-,ASSEWGGVMNTEAF
-,TRBV20-1,TRBJ1-1,-,SARDGEAF
-,TRBV6-5,TRBJ2-1,TRBD1,ASTYFTGDSNNEQF
-,TRBV6-5,TRBJ1-2,-,ASSLSLSGYGYT
-,TRBV7-8,TRBJ1-6,-,ASSQGFQGSPLH
-,TRBV19,TRBJ2-1,TRBD1,ASSPQGPNNEQF
-,TRBV10-1,TRBJ1-5,-,ASSNWFGLPNQPQH
-,TRBV4-2,TRBJ2-2,-,ASSPLAPLGGELF
once,TRBV2,TRBJ1-4,-,ASRQSGTENEKLF
-,TRBV14,TRBJ1-1,-,ASGQGMNTEAF
-,TRBV5-1,TRBJ2-1,-,ASSQISSYNEQF
-,TRBV6-5,TRBJ1-4,-,ASTSGVREKLF
-,TRBV19,TRBJ1-6,TRBD1,ASTSGQGYSPLH
-,TRBV5-5,TRBJ2-2,-,ASSFAYNTGELF
-,TRBV4-1,-,TRBD1,ASSQEGRTGYEQY
once,TRBV9,TRBJ2-5,-,ASSAYDNKETQY
-,TRBV11-2,TRBJ2-7,-,ASRGGGRNNEQY
-,TRBV29-1,TRBJ2-7,TRBD1,SVEGGTGESYEQY
-,TRBV7-3,TRBJ1-6,-,ASSAPPGQGDSPLH
once,TRBV11-2,TRBJ2-7,-,ASSFLRNYEQY
medium-sized,TRBV12-5,TRBJ1-1,-,ASGFGNTEAF
-,TRBV4-1,TRBJ2-3,TRBD1,ASGTGTGSLVTGDTQY
-,TRBV7-2,TRBJ1-2,TRBD1,ASSPGQGASYGYT
once,TRBV4-1,TRBJ1-3,-,ASSQVGGTGNTIY
-,TRBV28,TRBJ2-7,-,ASSLWITGYEQY
once,TRBV5-4,TRBJ2-7,TRBD2,ASSLLAGAEYEQY
-,TRBV20-1,TRBJ1-2,-,SARGLYGYT
-,TRBV30,TRBJ2-3,TRBD2,AWTSGGFTDTQY
-,TRBV5-4,TRBJ2-3,TRBD2,ASSGGSDTQY